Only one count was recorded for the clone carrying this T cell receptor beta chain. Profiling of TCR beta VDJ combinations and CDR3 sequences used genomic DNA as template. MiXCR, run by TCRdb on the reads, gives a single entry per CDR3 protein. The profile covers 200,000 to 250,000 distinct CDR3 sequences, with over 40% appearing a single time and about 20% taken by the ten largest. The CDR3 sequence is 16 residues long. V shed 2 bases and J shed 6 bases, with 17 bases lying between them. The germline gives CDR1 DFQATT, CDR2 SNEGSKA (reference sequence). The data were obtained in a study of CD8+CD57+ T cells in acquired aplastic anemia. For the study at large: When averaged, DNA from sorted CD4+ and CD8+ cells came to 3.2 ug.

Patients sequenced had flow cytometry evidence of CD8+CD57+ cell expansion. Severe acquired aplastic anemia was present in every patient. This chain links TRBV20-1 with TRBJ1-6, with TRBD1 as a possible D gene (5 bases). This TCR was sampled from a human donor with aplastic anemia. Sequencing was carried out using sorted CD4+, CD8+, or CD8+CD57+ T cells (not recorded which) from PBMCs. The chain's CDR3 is CSARNDRIGFNSPLHF. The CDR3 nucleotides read TGCAGTGCTAGAAATGACAGAATTGGGTTTAATTCACCCCTCCACTTT.